These 17 T cell receptor beta chains were all obtained from the same sample, sequenced in a study of vaccination and CD4 T cells after COVID-19. An Oncomine TCR Beta short-read assay was used to sequence the DNA from cultured CD4+ T cells. Using its own MiXCR run on the PCR reads, TCRdb lists one record per CDR3 protein. The sample records under 14,000 distinct CDR3 sequences, 25% being singletons. Antigens of these TCRs are unknown. Treatment specified: roughly 10-day PBMC culture with coronavirus spike peptide pools or control peptides (ViraFEST assay). Source: CD4+ T cells from blood, cultured in vitro, taken after SARS-CoV-2 vaccination. The receptors come from a human donor who had recovered from COVID-19.

This clonotype was detected a few times. The chain joins TRBV28 to TRBJ2-7, with TRBD2 matching over 12 bases. The CDR3 consists of 15 residues. After removal of 6 bases from V and 3 bases from J, the junction contained 6 bases not matched to a gene. CDR1 and CDR2 from the germline V gene are MDHEN and SYDVKM. The CDR3 region has the DNA TGTGCCAGCAGGGAGGGACTAGCGGGTGTCTACGAGCAGTACTTC. Translating it yields CASREGLAGVYEQYF.

V usage is TRBV6-1 and J usage is TRBJ2-2; D may be TRBD2 (6 bases). The CDR3 covers 12 residues. Germline CDR1 reads MNHNS; CDR2 reads SASEGT. With 6 bases removed from V and 4 bases from J, the gap between germline ends came to 6 bases. Here the CDR3 reads CASREGTGELFF. The CDR3 DNA is TGTGCCAGCAGGGAGGGCACCGGGGAGCTGTTTTTT.

This clonotype is medium-sized by share. The V call is TRBV7-2, the J call TRBJ2-5; 10 bases match TRBD1. Germline CDR1 and CDR2: SGHTA and FQGNSA. The junction had 3 bases not matched to a gene; V was cut back by 3 bases and J by 5 bases. The CDR3 is made up of 14 amino acids. This CDR3 reads CASSFATGGETQYF. The CDR3, as DNA: TGTGCCAGCAGCTTCGCGACAGGGGGCGAGACCCAGTACTTC.

This clonotype was counted only a few times. The chain joins TRBV28 to TRBJ2-7; 13 bases match TRBD2. The germline CDR1 and CDR2 sequences are MDHEN and SYDVKM. This CDR3 comprises 15 residues. Trimming cost V 5 bases and J 6 bases; bases outside gene matches: 7. CDR3 amino acids: CASSPGTSGKGEQYF. CDR3 in DNA: TGTGCCAGCAGTCCAGGGACTAGCGGGAAGGGCGAGCAGTACTTC. Complete variable domain (other parts from reference TRBV28 and TRBJ2-7): DVKVTQSSRYLVKRTGEKVFLECVQDMDHENMFWYRQDPGLGLRLIYFSYDVKMKEKGDIPEGYSVSREKKERFSLILESASTNQTSMYLCASSPGTSGKGEQYFGPGTRLTVT.

The rearrangement joins TRBV6-1 to TRBJ1-5; TRBD1 aligns across 7 bases. The J segment lost 7 bases and the V segment lost 8 bases, leaving 5 bases of the junction unmatched. There are 12 residues in the CDR3. The germline gives CDR1 MNHNS, CDR2 SASEGT. The DNA of the CDR3 is TGTGCCAGCGGGACAGAGCCACAGCCCCAGCATTTT. It specifies CASGTEPQPQHF.

The rearrangement uses TRBV28 and TRBJ2-1, with 8 bases lining up with TRBD2. Germline CDR1 reads MDHEN; CDR2 reads SYDVKM. The CDR3 runs 13 residues. Trimming removed 6 bases from V and 6 bases from J; junction bases left unmatched: 4. The CDR3 protein is CASSTGTSNEQFF. DNA for the CDR3: TGTGCCAGCAGCACCGGGACTAGCAATGAGCAGTTCTTC.

By share, this clonotype ranks as medium-sized. This sequence joins TRBV20-1 and TRBJ1-6, with unresolved D. The CDR3 is made up of 12 amino acids. Germline assignment: CDR1 DFQATT and CDR2 SNEGSKA (reference sequence). Trimming cost V 5 bases and J 13 bases, with 15 bases left between them. This CDR3 reads CSAPPEFGPLHF. The CDR3 DNA reads as TGCAGTGCTCCCCCGGAGTTCGGGCCCCTCCACTTT.

The rearrangement uses TRBV6-1 and TRBJ1-2; D not certain. CDR1 is MNHNS, CDR2 SASEGT, per germline. The germline V and J ends were trimmed by 4 bases and 4 bases, with 16 bases remaining between them. This CDR3 has 15 residues. In DNA form, the CDR3 reads TGTGCCAGCAGTGTCCCGGACCGAAGGATCTATGGCTACACCTTC. Protein: CASSVPDRRIYGYTF.

This clonotype was seen a few times. The chain links TRBV27 to TRBJ1-2, with TRBD1 matching 7 bases. The CDR3 loop spans 13 amino acids. Per germline, CDR1 MNHEY and CDR2 SMNVEV (reference sequence). Trimming took 8 bases from V and 3 from J; bases not matched to a gene: 6. This chain's CDR3 is CASPLDRDYGYTF. The CDR3 nucleotides are TGTGCCAGCCCCCTTGACAGGGACTATGGCTACACCTTC.

This clonotype occurred a few times. V and J are TRBV25-1 and TRBJ2-5, with D perhaps matching TRBD1 (6 bases). Trimming pared 0 bases from V and 5 bases from J, leaving 13 bases between. Germline V gives CDR1 MGHDK, CDR2 SYGVNS. The CDR3 is made up of 15 amino acids. In nucleotides, the CDR3 is TGTGCCAGCAGTGAATACAGGGGTGGGGGCGAGACCCAGTACTTC. This gives the protein CASSEYRGGGETQYF.

This clonotype was found a few times. The chain combines TRBV11-3 with TRBJ2-5; 8 nucleotides agree with TRBD1. This CDR3 is built from 15 residues. The trim removed 0 bases at V and 5 bases at J, leaving 5 bases unmatched. Germline CDR1 and CDR2: SGHNT and YENEEA. For the CDR3, the DNA is TGTGCCAGCAGCTTAGAGCAGGGGGCCCACGAGACCCAGTACTTC. It codes for CASSLEQGAHETQYF. Using reference TRBV11-3 and TRBJ2-5 for the parts outside the CDR3, the full variable domain is EAGVVQSPRYKIIEKKQPVAFWCNPISGHNTLYWYLQNLGQGPELLIRYENEEAVDDSQLPKDRFSAERLKGVDSTLKIQPAELGDSAVYLCASSLEQGAHETQYFGPGTRLLVL.

By frequency in the sample, this clonotype is medium-sized. This chain links TRBV20-1 with TRBJ2-3; tentatively, D is TRBD1 or TRBD2 (5 bases each). The V end lost 6 bases, the J end lost 6 bases, and 16 bases lay between the germline ends. The germline V gene has CDR1 DFQATT and CDR2 SNEGSKA (reference sequence). The length of the CDR3 is 13 residues. The chain's CDR3 is CSAPERPGDTQYF. The CDR3 bases are TGCAGTGCCCCAGAGCGGCCAGGGGATACGCAGTATTTT.

The chain links TRBV5-4 to TRBJ2-7, with D possibly matching TRBD1 (6 bases). Looked up from germline, CDR1 is SGHNT and CDR2 is YYREEE (reference sequence). Trimming removed 0 bases at V and 3 bases at J, with 10 bases between. The CDR3 loop spans 14 amino acids. Here the CDR3 reads CASSLGRGDYEQYF. The CDR3 coding sequence is TGTGCCAGCAGCTTGGGCAGGGGTGACTACGAGCAGTACTTC.

The genes are TRBV2 and TRBJ2-5; 7 nucleotides align to TRBD1. This CDR3 is built from 15 residues. CDR1 is SNHLY, CDR2 FYNNEI, per germline. V shed 4 bases, J shed 5 bases, and the junction held 10 bases outside the gene matches. CDR3 nucleotides: TGTGCCAGCAGTGTAAACAGGGGCCAGGGGGAGACCCAGTACTTC. It is translated as CASSVNRGQGETQYF.

This chain uses TRBV20-1 with TRBJ2-7; 8 bases match TRBD1. V lost 2 bases, J lost 6 bases, and 12 bases stayed unmatched. This CDR3 has 15 amino acids. CDR1 is DFQATT, CDR2 SNEGSKA, per germline (reference sequence). The CDR3 DNA sequence: TGCAGTGCTAGATTTCAGACAGGGGTGTCGCGCGAGCAGTACTTC. Encoded protein: CSARFQTGVSREQYF.

This clonotype was found a few times. The chain employs TRBV6-5 and TRBJ1-6, with D uncertain. The CDR3 is 19 amino acids. Germline loops: CDR1 MNHEY, CDR2 SVGAGI. V gave up 2 bases and J gave up 6 bases, with 23 bases separating them. The CDR3 DNA is TGTGCCAGCAGTTACCCGAAGGTGGTAGCCATAGGGCTTAATTCACCCCTCCACTTT. This encodes CASSYPKVVAIGLNSPLHF.

The chain combines TRBV4-2 with TRBJ2-3, with 9 bases identical to TRBD2. The V segment lost 0 bases and the J segment 3 bases; nucleotides outside the gene matches: 13. This CDR3 has 19 amino acids. Per the germline V gene, CDR1 is LGHNA and CDR2 is YNFKEQ. Here the CDR3 reads CASSQDPISGSLSTDTQYF. The CDR3 bases are TGTGCCAGCAGCCAAGACCCCATTAGCGGGAGCCTGAGTACAGATACGCAGTATTTT.